One and the same sample provided the 21 T cell receptor beta chains below, sequenced in a study of human T cells and chemical hapten exposure. Via MiXCR, TCRdb re-called the RACE reads, giving one row per CDR3 protein. The table has 35,000 to 45,000 distinct CDR3 sequences, 8.5% to 10% seen once. This sample's time point: patch test 2, 6 weeks after DPC sensitization. Documented treatment: therapeutic diphenylcyclopropenone sensitization with weekly scalp DPC. This sample comprised whole blood, obtained in connection with sensitization to the hapten diphenylcyclopropenone (DPC). The source of these receptors is a woman aged 40-49 years with alopecia areata. Some clones in this sample may be carry-over from other donors' samples.

This clonotype has more than one count but fewer than ten. This chain joins TRBV20-1 and TRBJ1-3, with a tentative D call TRBD1 (5 bases). Germline loops: CDR1 DFQATT, CDR2 SNEGSKA (reference sequence). The V gene lost 3 bases and the J gene lost 0 bases, with 12 bases spanning the gap. The CDR3 length is 15 residues. The CDR3 DNA is TGCAGTGCTAGGTTGGACATCACCTCTGGAAACACCATATATTTT. It yields the protein CSARLDITSGNTIYF.

This clonotype appeared many times. The chain links TRBV7-9 to TRBJ1-4, with D unresolved. V lost 5 bases and J lost 8, with 9 bases in between. Germline CDR1 is SEHNR and CDR2 is FQNEAQ (reference sequence). The CDR3 covers 12 residues. The CDR3 DNA reads TGTGCCAGCAGCCTAAGGTTGGAAAAACTGTTTTTT. Its translation: CASSLRLEKLFF.

This clonotype was seen many times. The V and J genes are TRBV9 and TRBJ1-6; TRBD1 aligns across 8 bases. This CDR3 contains 14 residues. Germline V gives CDR1 SGDLS, CDR2 YYNGEE. V trimming: 3 bases; J trimming: 10 bases; junction bases outside the gene matches: 6. Here the CDR3 reads CASSAAGGASPLHF. CDR3 DNA sequence: TGTGCCAGCAGCGCCGCAGGGGGCGCATCACCCCTCCACTTT.

This clonotype came up many times. The chain is built from TRBV27 and TRBJ1-5; no definite D call. The germline CDR1 and CDR2 sequences are MNHEY and SMNVEV (reference sequence). The CDR3 is made up of 13 amino acids. Trimming shortened V by 2 bases and J by 7 bases, and 9 bases separated the two germline ends. The CDR3 loop reads CASSLREEQPQHF. The CDR3 bases are TGTGCCAGCAGTTTAAGGGAGGAACAGCCCCAGCATTTT.

This clonotype was recorded many times. The rearrangement joins TRBV28 to TRBJ2-4; maybe TRBD1 (6 bases). V shed 3 bases and J shed 6 bases, with 9 bases lying between them. CDR1 is MDHEN and CDR2 is SYDVKM in the germline V gene. CDR3 length equals 13 residues. CDR3 amino acids: CASSFIQGNIQYF. The CDR3 DNA reads TGTGCCAGCAGTTTCATACAGGGAAACATTCAGTACTTC.

The V gene is TRBV11-2, the J gene TRBJ2-5; D might be TRBD1 (6 bases). V shed 7 bases and J shed 5 bases, with 14 bases lying between them. In germline, CDR1 is SGHAT, CDR2 FQNNGV. This CDR3 is built from 13 residues. For the CDR3, the DNA is TGTGCCAGCAAGCAGGGGTCGTGGGAGACCCAGTACTTC. Its protein product is CASKQGSWETQYF. The variable domain in full, with the rest retrieved from reference TRBV11-2 and TRBJ2-5, is EAGVAQSPRYKIIEKRQSVAFWCNPISGHATLYWYQQILGQGPKLLIQFQNNGVVDDSQLPKDRFSAERLKGVDSTLKIQPAKLEDSAVYLCASKQGSWETQYFGPGTRLLVL.

This clonotype was observed at least ten times. The chain's CDR3 is CASSLDIGAGISYEQYF. CDR3 in DNA: TGTGCCAGCAGTTTGGACATCGGGGCAGGGATATCCTACGAGCAGTACTTC. The rearrangement uses TRBV12-3 or TRBV12-4 and TRBJ2-7; D possibly matches TRBD1 or TRBD2 (5 bases each). Deletions cut 3 bases from V and 1 base from J, with 19 bases between. This CDR3 contains 17 residues.

This clonotype was observed at least ten times. V gene TRBV6-7 combines with J gene TRBJ2-1; unclear D gene. TRBV6-7 is sorted into the ORF group, with uncertain function. CDR3 length: 11 residues. Trimming cost V 10 bases and J 9 bases, with 13 bases left between them. The CDR3: CAIQSAVEQFF. CDR3 nucleotides: TGTGCCATCCAATCGGCGGTTGAGCAGTTCTTC.

This clonotype came up many times. The chain recombines TRBV12-3 or TRBV12-4 with TRBJ1-2; 8 bases match TRBD1. The CDR3 length is 14 residues. V dropped 3 bases and J dropped 3; count of bases not matched to a gene: 3. This chain's CDR3 is CASSLQGAYYGYTF. The DNA of the CDR3 is TGTGCCAGCAGTTTGCAGGGGGCTTACTATGGCTACACCTTC.

A note on this clonotype: A much more abundant neighbour one base away suggests this may be a read error. The genes are TRBV14 and TRBJ1-2, with TRBD1 as a possible D gene (5 bases). Trimming removed 3 bases at V and 10 bases at J, with 15 bases between. The CDR3 totals 13 residues. Germline V lookup: CDR1 SGHDN, CDR2 FVKESK. CDR3 sequence reads: CASSQARVRAYTF. The CDR3 DNA is TGTGCCAGCAGCCAGGCTCGGGTCAGGGCCTACACCTTC.

This clonotype was seen at least ten times. The genes are TRBV14 and TRBJ2-7; no firm D call. From germline, CDR1 is SGHDN and CDR2 FVKESK. This CDR3 spans 11 amino acids. The V end lost 2 bases, the J end lost 6 bases, and 5 bases lay between the germline ends. The CDR3 DNA sequence: TGTGCCAGCAGCCAAAGCGCCGAGCAGTACTTC. It specifies CASSQSAEQYF.

This chain joins TRBV9 and TRBJ1-3; weak D call: TRBD1 (6 bases). The V gene's germline CDR1 is SGDLS and CDR2 YYNGEE. The CDR3 runs to 17 residues. V lost 4 bases to trimming and J lost 2 bases, with 19 bases between them. CDR3 sequence: CASSPEGGPAPGNTIYF. The CDR3 nucleotides are TGTGCCAGCAGCCCAGAGGGGGGTCCGGCTCCTGGAAACACCATATATTTT. The full variable domain, with the rest looked up from reference TRBV9 and TRBJ1-3, is DSGVTQTPKHLITATGQRVTLRCSPRSGDLSVYWYQQSLDQGLQFLIQYYNGEERAKGNILERFSAQQFPDLHSELNLSSLELGDSALYFCASSPEGGPAPGNTIYFGEGSWLTVV.

This clonotype was seen many times. The V call is TRBV7-2, the J call TRBJ2-7, with D unresolved. The CDR3 contains 12 residues. The V gene's germline CDR1 is SGHTA and CDR2 FQGNSA. Trimming pared 1 base from V and 6 bases from J, leaving 7 bases between. The CDR3 DNA is TGTGCCAGCAGCTTAGGGACGGCCGAGCAGTACTTC. It is translated as CASSLGTAEQYF.

This clonotype occurred many times. The chain recombines TRBV11-2 with TRBJ1-2, with TRBD1 as a possible D gene (6 bases). CDR1 SGHAT and CDR2 FQNNGV come from the germline V gene. V shed 5 bases and J shed 8 bases, with 24 bases lying between them. CDR3 size: 16 residues. Written as DNA, the CDR3 is TGTGCCAGCAGCGCATTGATGACAGGCCGAAGGCTCGGCTACACCTTC. Its translation: CASSALMTGRRLGYTF.

This clonotype was seen many times. V and J are TRBV29-1 and TRBJ2-6; D is undetermined. The germline V and J ends were trimmed by 5 bases and 4 bases, with 9 bases remaining between them. In germline, CDR1 is SQVTM, CDR2 ANQGSEA. This CDR3 is 13 amino acids long. The CDR3 coding sequence is TGCAGCGTTAAAGCCGGGGGGGCCAACGTCCTGACTTTC. Translated: CSVKAGGANVLTF.

This clonotype was counted many times. This rearrangement joins TRBV5-1 to TRBJ2-3; 11 nucleotides line up with TRBD2. The J segment lost 1 base and the V segment lost 0 bases, leaving 7 bases of the junction unmatched. This CDR3 region has 18 residues. Germline CDR1 SGHRS, CDR2 YFSETQ. The CDR3 bases are TGCGCCAGCAGCTTGGCTACGACTAGCGGGGTAGGCACAGATACGCAGTATTTT. Translation: CASSLATTSGVGTDTQYF.

This clonotype was detected many times. This chain joins TRBV18 and TRBJ1-1; D remains unclear. CDR3 length: 13 amino acids. CDR1 and CDR2 (germline): KGHSH, LQKENI. V was clipped by 2 bases and J by 8 bases, with 12 bases between them. As DNA, the CDR3 is TGTGCCAGCTCACCAGACCGGGTCCCCGAAGCTTTCTTT. Its translation: CASSPDRVPEAFF.

This clonotype was found many times. The chain joins TRBV12-3 or TRBV12-4 to TRBJ2-1; D unresolved. This CDR3 region has 12 residues. V lost 0 bases, J lost 6 bases, and 3 bases lay in between. The CDR3 region has the DNA TGTGCCAGCAGTTTAGCGAGCAATGAGCAGTTCTTC. Its protein is CASSLASNEQFF.

This clonotype appeared many times. CDR3 loop: CASSSGQGVASNQPQHF. In DNA, the CDR3 is TGTGCCAGTAGTTCAGGACAGGGGGTGGCGAGCAATCAGCCCCAGCATTTT. V usage is TRBV19 and J usage is TRBJ1-5, with TRBD1 matching over 10 bases. The CDR3 consists of 17 residues. Germline V CDR1 and CDR2: LNHDA, SQIVND (reference sequence). V shed 5 bases and J 1 base; nucleotides not matched to a gene: 8. Variable domain in full (rest from reference TRBV19 and TRBJ1-5): DGGITQSPKYLFRKEGQNVTLSCEQNLNHDAMYWYRQDPGQGLRLIYYSQIVNDFQKGDIAEGYSVSREKKESFPLTVTSAQKNPTAFYLCASSSGQGVASNQPQHFGDGTRLSIL.

A few counts support this clonotype. The genes are TRBV5-1 and TRBJ2-1; D is perhaps TRBD2 (6 bases). Germline CDR1 SGHRS, CDR2 YFSETQ. Trimming took 3 bases from V and 2 from J, leaving 18 bases between them. CDR3 length: 17 amino acids. CDR3: CASSSNPGLPPYNEQFF. The CDR3 DNA reads TGCGCCAGCAGCTCAAATCCCGGACTACCGCCCTACAATGAGCAGTTCTTC.

This clonotype was counted many times. The chain uses TRBV2 and TRBJ1-3; no clear D gene. This CDR3 is 12 amino acids long. Germline assignment: CDR1 SNHLY and CDR2 FYNNEI. V shed 9 bases and J shed 2 bases, with 8 bases lying between them. CDR3 nucleotides: TGTGCCAGACAGAACACTGGAAACACCATATATTTT. Translated, it gives CARQNTGNTIYF.